This T cell receptor beta chain was captured by sequencing in a study of shared clonotypes between healthy human individuals (dated by TCRdb to 2018 to 2021). In the study overall: The cohort included three men and a couple of women between 18 and 49 years of age. Per donor, three plates each were used for CD4 naive and CD4 memory, two for CD8 naive, and one for CD8 memory. The study deeply sequenced blood TCR repertoires of about five healthy adults to estimate repertoire size and the extent of clonotype sharing between individuals. Different laboratories and diverse techniques were used to prepare libraries and sequence TCR repertoires, to increase sequencing depth and limit assay-specific biases. Leukapheresis yielded between about 0.94 and 8.9 billion PBMCs per donor. Study-wide conclusions, independent of this receptor: Higher generation probabilities were observed for clonotypes shared by all four sorted-subset donors than for non-shared clonotypes. Because the study included a small number of donors, the genetic and exposure-history diversity represented was limited. Even with the large sequencing depth, rarefaction of the sorted-subset datasets indicated that sequencing was incomplete. Sharing across several donors was observed for about 4.8% of naive CD4, under 4% of naive CD8, about 2.5% of memory CD4, and about 0.4% of memory CD8 clonotypes. Larger estimated clonotype richness was generally found for naive subsets than for memory subsets. Pairwise subsampling indicated that sequencing depth was expected to affect the degree of clonotype sharing among donors. Sampling was limited to blood, and TCR repertoires in tissue likely differ from TCR repertoires in blood.

Of note for this clone: Its specific antigen is unknown. Base qualities are not provided; no much larger clone lies one nucleotide away.

From V the trimming removes 7 bases and from J it removes 3 bases, while the gene matches leave 21 bases of the junction unaccounted for. CDR1 is given as SQVTM and CDR2 as ANQGSEA, both from the germline V gene. Reading from cysteine to phenylalanine, the CDR3 counts 19 amino acids. CDR3 DNA is the only sequence kept; it has 57 bases, read in frame from the first base. The donors were healthy, HIV-negative adults who had no recently reported acute infections or vaccinations. Every donor was a Caucasian adult residing in Nashville, Tennessee, USA. CD4+ T cells were enriched by magnetic negative selection; naive cells were then positively selected on CD45RA, and the negative fraction formed the memory subset. After blood collection by leukapheresis, PBMCs were isolated using Ficoll-Histopaque density gradient centrifugation and then cryopreserved in the vapor phase of liquid nitrogen. Purity and quantity of every magnetically sorted T cell population were checked by analytical flow cytometry. Genomic DNA was isolated from every sorted fraction and measured by UV absorbance on a Nanodrop 2000c.

TCR CDR3 regions were amplified from genomic DNA by multiplex PCR using the deep immunoSEQ assay. For each cell subset, the extracted genomic DNA was distributed evenly across all wells of several immunoSEQ 96-well plates, and each plate served as one replicate. For sorted subsets, approximately 210 ng genomic DNA, equal to 30,000 to 35,000 T cell genomes, was loaded into each replicate PCR. The purified libraries were quantified using a Qubit 3.0 fluorometer, sized with a Bioanalyzer 2100, and then quantified again using the KAPA Library Quantification kit. Each immunoSEQ 96-well plate was sequenced on its own single-read 150-cycle Illumina NextSeq 550 flow cell. Regarding the original processing steps: Because the immunoSEQ output included only junctional sequences and no quality scores, the filtering could not be the same as the filtering used for full-length reads. To assign V/J genes and CDR3, sequences were annotated against IMGT germline references using PyIR, a Python wrapper for IgBLAST v1.9. Reads were removed for weak V/J assignments (E-value above 1e-6), missing CDR3, stop codons, out-of-frame junctions, or ambiguous translated residues. V3J clonotypes were defined as sequences sharing an identical inferred V gene, J gene, and CDR3 amino acid sequence. Percentage overlap between repertoires was calculated by dividing the number of shared unique clonotypes by the size of the smaller repertoire. Three approaches were used to assess repertoire richness: RTK rarefaction, the Chao1 estimator, and Recon v2.1 estimates of unobserved clonotypes. Generation probabilities were computed with OLGA for all TCRbeta clonotypes obtained by the gDNA method from four donors. The immuneACCESS repertoire file appears here via TCRdb, limited to in-frame rearrangements. These files lack a portion of the clones; in checked studies, under half of the deficit traces to unresolved V genes, and the cause of the others is not known. V, J and clone size were drawn from that table, and D and trimming were deduced from the DNA. This sample comprises about a million clones, around 77% of them detected only once. The ten largest make up 0.89% of the sample.

The clonotype comes from a man aged 18 to 35 in good health. Some clones in this sample may be carry-over from other donors' samples. Specimen: memory CD4+ T cells from PBMCs. The cell subset or site tag for this specimen amounts to: CD45RA-negative fraction. The chain employs TRBV29-1 and TRBJ2-7; 13 junctional bases match TRBD2. The DNA sequence reads TGCAGCGGAGCTGTACAGGGACGGGGACTAGCGGGATCATACTACGAGCAGTACTTC. Protein translation: CSGAVQGRGLAGSYYEQYF.